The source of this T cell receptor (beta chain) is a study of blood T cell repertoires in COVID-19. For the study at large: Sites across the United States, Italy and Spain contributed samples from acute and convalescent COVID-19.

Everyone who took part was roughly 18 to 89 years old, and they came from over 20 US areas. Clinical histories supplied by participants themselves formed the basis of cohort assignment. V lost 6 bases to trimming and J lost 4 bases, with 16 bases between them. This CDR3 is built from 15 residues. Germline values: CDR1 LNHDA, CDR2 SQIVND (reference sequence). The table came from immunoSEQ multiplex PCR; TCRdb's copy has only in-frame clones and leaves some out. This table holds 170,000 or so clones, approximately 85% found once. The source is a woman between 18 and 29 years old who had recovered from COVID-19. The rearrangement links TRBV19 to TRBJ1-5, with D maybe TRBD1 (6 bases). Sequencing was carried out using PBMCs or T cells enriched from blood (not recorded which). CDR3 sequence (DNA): TGTGCCAGTAGGACAGGCGCCCACCTTAATCAGCCCCAGCATTTT. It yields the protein CASRTGAHLNQPQHF.